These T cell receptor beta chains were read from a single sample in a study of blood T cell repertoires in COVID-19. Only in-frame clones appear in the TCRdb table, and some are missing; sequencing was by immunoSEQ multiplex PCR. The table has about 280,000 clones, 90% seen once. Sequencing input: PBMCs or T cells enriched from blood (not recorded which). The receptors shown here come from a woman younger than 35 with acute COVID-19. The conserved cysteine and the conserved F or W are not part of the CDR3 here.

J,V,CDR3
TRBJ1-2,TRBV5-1,ASSLGREYGYT
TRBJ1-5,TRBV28,ASSLRGFGNQPQH
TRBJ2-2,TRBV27,ASSPPLQSGELF
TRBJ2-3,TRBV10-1,ASSVPGQGADTQY
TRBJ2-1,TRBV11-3,ASSFGTTTSGIYNEQF
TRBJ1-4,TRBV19,ASSAQGAEKLF
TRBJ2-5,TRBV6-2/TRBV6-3,ASSRTSGRPQETQY
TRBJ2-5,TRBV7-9,ASSPRTSGRETQY
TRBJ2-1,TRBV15,ATGQGTVGEQF
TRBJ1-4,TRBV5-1,ASSPGLGANEKLF
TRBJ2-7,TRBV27,ASSFVGRSSYEQY
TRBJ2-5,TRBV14,ASSPRWDSQETQY
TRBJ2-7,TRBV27,ASSLERDSYEQY
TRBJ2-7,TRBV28,ASSFRLVPGEQY
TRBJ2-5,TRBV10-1,ASSESNNEGGEQETQY
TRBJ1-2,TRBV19,ASSITTGPGGYT
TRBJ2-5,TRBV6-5,ASRRDFAKETQY
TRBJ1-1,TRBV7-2,ASSSQGATEAF
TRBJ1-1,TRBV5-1,ASSGDRAGAEAF
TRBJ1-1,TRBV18,ASSPPRRDRVGLGGEAF
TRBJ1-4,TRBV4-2,ASSRQDRTDEKLF
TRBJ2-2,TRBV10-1,ASSDLNTGELF
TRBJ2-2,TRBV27,ASSLNSGMPNTGELF
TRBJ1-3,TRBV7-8,ASSKPGTAGNTIY